These 12 T cell receptor beta chains share one sample of origin, sequenced in a study of blood T cell repertoires in COVID-19. This table comes from immunoSEQ multiplex PCR, and its TCRdb copy is limited to in-frame clones, with some not included. The repertoire has over 100,000 clones, around 73% of them found once; the top ten carry 9.8%. The source material was peripheral blood. These receptors were obtained from a man aged 55 to 70 with active or convalescent COVID-19.

V usage is TRBV28 and J usage is TRBJ1-2; D unresolved. Germline CDR1 and CDR2: MDHEN and SYDVKM. There are 11 residues in the CDR3. The V and J ends lost 5 bases and 3 bases respectively, with 4 bases between them. The CDR3 nucleotides read TGTGCCAGCAGTCCGGACTATGGCTACACCTTC. It translates to CASSPDYGYTF.

The chain employs TRBV6-5 and TRBJ1-1, with a tentative D call TRBD1 (5 bases). The length of the CDR3 is 12 residues. From germline, CDR1 is MNHEY and CDR2 SVGAGI. V was cut by 7 bases and J by 1 base, with 7 bases left in between. As DNA, the CDR3 is TGTGCCAGCATGGGGCAGAACACTGAAGCTTTCTTT. It codes for CASMGQNTEAFF.

This clone has just a few counts. The chain couples TRBV9 to TRBJ2-7; D perhaps matches TRBD1 (6 bases). The CDR3 is 14 residues long. V shed 4 bases and J shed 6 bases, with 17 bases lying between them. Germline V gene data show CDR1 as SGDLS and CDR2 as YYNGEE. The CDR3 region is CASSPLTGPVEQYF. The CDR3 nucleotides are TGTGCCAGCAGCCCCCTGACAGGACCGGTCGAGCAGTACTTC.

The CDR3 sequence: CASSQVAPDTQYF. CDR3 sequence (DNA): TGTGCCAGCAGCCAAGTAGCGCCAGATACGCAGTATTTT. The chain joins TRBV3-1 (or the pseudogene TRBV3-2) to TRBJ2-3; tentative D call: TRBD2 (5 bases). Trimming took 1 base from V and 4 from J, leaving 6 bases between them. CDR1 LGHDT and CDR2 YNNKEL come from the germline V gene (reference sequence). CDR3 length: 13 amino acids.

CDR3 amino acids: CASSPRRGTETQYF. The CDR3 DNA reads TGTGCCAGCTCACCCCGTAGGGGCACGGAGACCCAGTACTTC. V gene TRBV18 combines with J gene TRBJ2-5; D may be TRBD1 (5 bases). The length of the CDR3 is 14 residues. V lost 3 bases and J 5 bases, leaving 13 bases between the germline ends. Germline lookup yields CDR1 KGHSH and CDR2 LQKENI.

The chain employs TRBV7-2 and TRBJ1-3, with D unclear. V was shortened by 3 bases and J by 0 bases, with 12 bases between the two germline ends. The germline V gene encodes CDR1 SGHTA and CDR2 FQGNSA. This CDR3 region has 16 residues. Here the CDR3 reads CASSFAGISSGNTIYF. The CDR3 DNA sequence: TGTGCCAGCAGCTTTGCGGGAATTAGCTCTGGAAACACCATATATTTT. The complete variable domain, with remaining parts taken from reference TRBV7-2 and TRBJ1-3, reads GAGVSQSPSNKVTEKGKDVELRCDPISGHTALYWYRQSLGQGLEFLIYFQGNSAPDKSGLPSDRFSAERTGGSVSTLTIQRTQQEDSAVYLCASSFAGISSGNTIYFGEGSWLTVV.

The chain combines TRBV6-5 with TRBJ2-7, with TRBD1 matching over 8 bases. Germline trimming cut 0 bases from V and 7 bases from J; bases unmatched to any gene: 11. The CDR3 contains 16 residues. Per the germline V gene, CDR1 is MNHEY and CDR2 is SVGAGI. The CDR3 here is CASSYSNRGVPGEQYF. CDR3 DNA: TGTGCCAGCAGTTACTCGAACAGGGGGGTTCCGGGGGAGCAGTACTTC.

The J gene is TRBJ1-1, the V gene TRBV27, with D tentatively TRBD1 (6 bases). Germline CDR1 is MNHEY and CDR2 is SMNVEV (reference sequence). Trimming removed 0 bases at V and 8 bases at J, with 19 bases between. CDR3 length equals 16 residues. CDR3 DNA sequence: TGTGCCAGCAGTTTATCCGGGGGGGCAGATTTCCTGGAAGCTTTCTTT. It specifies CASSLSGGADFLEAFF.

The rearrangement links TRBV27 to TRBJ2-5; TRBD1 agrees at 9 bases. The CDR3 is 17 amino acids. The J segment lost 7 bases and the V segment lost 4 bases, leaving 16 bases of the junction unmatched. Germline V lookup: CDR1 MNHEY, CDR2 SMNVEV (reference sequence). CDR3 DNA: TGTGCCAGCAGTTCTTACAGGACAGGGGCGCCTCTTGGGACCCAGTACTTC. This translates into CASSSYRTGAPLGTQYF.

This clone has a single count. The chain is built from TRBV28 and TRBJ1-3, with D perhaps TRBD1 (6 bases). Trimming shortened V by 5 bases and J by 0 bases, and 14 bases separated the two germline ends. Germline V CDR1 and CDR2: MDHEN, SYDVKM. The CDR3 has 16 amino acids. CDR3 amino acids: CASSLRGDTSGNTIYF. Here the CDR3 DNA reads TGTGCCAGCAGTCTACGGGGGGACACCTCTGGAAACACCATATATTTT.

The chain has TRBV6-5 and TRBJ1-5; 9 bases fit TRBD1. The CDR3 extends over 15 amino acids. Germline V gene lookup returns CDR1 MNHEY and CDR2 SVGAGI. V dropped 8 bases and J dropped 4; count of bases not matched to a gene: 9. The CDR3 sequence is CASGQGINGNQPQHF. The CDR3 bases are TGTGCCAGCGGACAGGGGATTAATGGGAATCAGCCCCAGCATTTT.

The CDR3 bases are TGTGCCAGCAGTGACAGGGCTTACTCTGGAAACACCATATATTTT. Translating gives CASSDRAYSGNTIYF. The chain has TRBV2 and TRBJ1-3, with a weak D call TRBD1 (5 bases). The germline V gene has CDR1 SNHLY and CDR2 FYNNEI. V lost 3 bases to trimming and J lost 0 bases, with 9 bases between them. The CDR3 sequence is 15 residues long.